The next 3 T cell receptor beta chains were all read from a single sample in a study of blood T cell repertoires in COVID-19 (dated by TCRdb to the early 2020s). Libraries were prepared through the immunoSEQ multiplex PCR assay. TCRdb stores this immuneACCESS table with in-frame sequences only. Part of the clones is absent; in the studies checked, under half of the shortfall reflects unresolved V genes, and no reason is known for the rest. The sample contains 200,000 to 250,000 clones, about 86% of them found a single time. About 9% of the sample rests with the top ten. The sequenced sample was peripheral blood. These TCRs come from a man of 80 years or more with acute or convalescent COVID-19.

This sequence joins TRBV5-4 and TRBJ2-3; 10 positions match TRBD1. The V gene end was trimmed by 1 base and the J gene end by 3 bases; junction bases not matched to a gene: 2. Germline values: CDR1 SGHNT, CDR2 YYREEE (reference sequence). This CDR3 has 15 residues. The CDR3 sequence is CASSLWTGGTDTQYF. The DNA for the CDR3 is TGTGCCAGCAGCTTGTGGACAGGGGGAACAGATACGCAGTATTTT. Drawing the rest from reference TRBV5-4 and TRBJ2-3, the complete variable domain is ETGVTQSPTHLIKTRGQQVTLRCSSQSGHNTVSWYQQALGQGPQFIFQYYREEENGRGNFPPRFSGLQFPNYSSELNVNALELDDSALYLCASSLWTGGTDTQYFGPGTRLTVL.

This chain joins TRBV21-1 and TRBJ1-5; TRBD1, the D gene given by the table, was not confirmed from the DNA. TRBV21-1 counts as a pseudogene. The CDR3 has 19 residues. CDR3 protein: CASTCRSRQGAKGNQPQHF. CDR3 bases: TGTGCCAGCACCTGCCGTTCGAGACAGGGGGCGAAGGGAAATCAGCCCCAGCATTTT.

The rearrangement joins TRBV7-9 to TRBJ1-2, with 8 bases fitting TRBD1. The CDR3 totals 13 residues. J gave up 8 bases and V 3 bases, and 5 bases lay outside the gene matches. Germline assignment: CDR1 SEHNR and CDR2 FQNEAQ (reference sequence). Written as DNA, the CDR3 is TGTGCCAGCAGCTTGCAGGGGGCGCGGGGCTACACCTTC. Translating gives CASSLQGARGYTF.